What follows describes a single TCR beta chain. The data were taken from a study of blood T cell repertoires in COVID-19. Looking at the study overall: COVID-19 samples, acute and convalescent, were from the United States, Italy and Spain. T cells, B-cell-depleted T cells, or PBMCs provided the cDNA or gDNA that served as material.

Original data processing: Nucleated cell number was recorded as an estimate derived from reference gene primer amplification. Method: immunoSEQ multiplex PCR; TCRdb's copy keeps in-frame clones and lacks some. That table furnishes V, J and clone size, whereas the DNA furnished D and trimming. The table shows about 120,000 clones, with more than 70% occurring only once. Sequencing input: peripheral blood. This sequence originates from a human donor in a cohort sampled during active COVID-19.

The CDR3 is CASRDRPATNEKLFF. CDR3 sequence (DNA): TGTGCCAGTAGAGACAGGCCTGCAACTAATGAAAAACTGTTTTTT. V gene TRBV19 combines with J gene TRBJ1-4, with D maybe TRBD1 (6 bases). This CDR3 region has 15 residues. V lost 6 bases to trimming and J lost 0 bases, with 11 bases between them. Germline V gene data show CDR1 as LNHDA and CDR2 as SQIVND (reference sequence).